The sequence of this TCR beta chain was determined in a study of technical replicates of blood from several donors. V dropped 3 bases and J dropped 6 bases, with 17 bases sitting between them. This CDR3 contains 15 residues. Germline-derived CDR1 and CDR2 are KGHSH and LQKENI. Sequencing was performed with immunoSEQ multiplex PCR; in TCRdb, only in-frame clones are kept and a portion is missing. The sample shows approximately 89,000 clones, 90% to 95% of them seen only once. The V gene is TRBV18, the J gene TRBJ1-1; a possible D gene is TRBD1 (6 bases). The receptor comes from a human donor in good health. Specimen: T cells isolated from PBMCs. In DNA, the CDR3 is TGTGCCAGCTCACCGATGACGGGGGGGCTGGCTGAAGCTTTCTTT. Its protein product is CASSPMTGGLAEAFF.